This T cell receptor beta chain derives from a study of T-cell memory formation after mild COVID-19. Study in general: TCR clusters were mostly confined to one donor each. Broader study findings: That cross-reactive memory joined was suggested by some responding clones appearing in pre-infection memory.

The CDR3 sequence is 16 residues long. CDR1 is SGHRS, CDR2 YFSETQ, per germline. Trimming cost V 4 bases and J 0 bases; bases outside gene matches: 5. This clonotype was counted at least ten times. Its antigen is not known. Each CDR3 protein is one row after TCRdb ran MiXCR on the 5' RACE reads. The table lists about 560,000 distinct CDR3 sequences, approximately 19% of them singletons. The V gene is TRBV5-1, the J gene TRBJ2-2; 8 nucleotides align to TRBD1. Sequencing input: PBMCs or a T cell subset sorted from them (not recorded which). The origin of this receptor is an adult woman who had mild COVID-19 (a few samples of this study predate the infection). Cell type and time point are not known. The CDR3 coding sequence is TGCGCCAGCAGCCTTGGACAGGGCTCGAACACCGGGGAGCTGTTTTTT. This sequence encodes CASSLGQGSNTGELFF. Together with reference TRBV5-1 and TRBJ2-2, the CDR3 gives the full variable domain: KAGVTQTPRYLIKTRGQQVTLSCSPISGHRSVSWYQQTPGQGLQFLFEYFSETQRNKGNFPGRFSGRQFSNSRSEMNVSTLELGDSALYLCASSLGQGSNTGELFFGEGSRLTVL.